The clone carrying this T cell receptor (beta chain) was recorded once. Its antigen is unidentified. The data stem from a study of T cell responses to AZD1222 COVID-19 vaccine. Study-wide findings and caveats: Donors were largely white British and mainly female; clonal diversity was possibly underestimated.

This CDR3 has 11 residues. Trimming took 0 bases from V and 7 from J, leaving 4 bases between them. CDR1 and CDR2 from the germline V gene are MNHEY and SVGAGI. Sequenced by immunoSEQ multiplex PCR; TCRdb stores in-frame clones only, minus some. The sample carries approximately 150,000 clones, roughly nine tenths recorded once. The rearrangement links TRBV6-5 to TRBJ2-7, with D unresolved. This clonotype was obtained from an adult who received the AZD1222 COVID-19 vaccine. Sequences were derived from peripheral blood, sampled 28 days after the second AZD1222 dose. CDR3 nucleotide sequence: TGTGCCAGCAGTTACTCTCAAGAGCAGTACTTC. Protein: CASSYSQEQYF.